The following is a TCR beta chain sequence with its context. Only in-frame clones appear in the TCRdb table, and some are missing; sequencing was by immunoSEQ multiplex PCR. The sample carries about 57,000 clones, around 82% recorded once. Germline CDR1 ENHRY, CDR2 SYGVKD. The length of the CDR3 is 14 residues. V was pared by 11 bases and J by 5 bases, with 21 bases between. This record comes from a study of blood T cell repertoires in COVID-19. The TCR comes from an elderly woman with acute or convalescent COVID-19. J is TRBJ2-5 and V is TRBV10-3, with D maybe TRBD2 (7 bases). The sequencing input was peripheral blood. The DNA of the CDR3 is TGTGCCGCGCGAAAGGGGGAGGGACGTGAGACCCAGTACTTC. This translates into CAARKGEGRETQYF.